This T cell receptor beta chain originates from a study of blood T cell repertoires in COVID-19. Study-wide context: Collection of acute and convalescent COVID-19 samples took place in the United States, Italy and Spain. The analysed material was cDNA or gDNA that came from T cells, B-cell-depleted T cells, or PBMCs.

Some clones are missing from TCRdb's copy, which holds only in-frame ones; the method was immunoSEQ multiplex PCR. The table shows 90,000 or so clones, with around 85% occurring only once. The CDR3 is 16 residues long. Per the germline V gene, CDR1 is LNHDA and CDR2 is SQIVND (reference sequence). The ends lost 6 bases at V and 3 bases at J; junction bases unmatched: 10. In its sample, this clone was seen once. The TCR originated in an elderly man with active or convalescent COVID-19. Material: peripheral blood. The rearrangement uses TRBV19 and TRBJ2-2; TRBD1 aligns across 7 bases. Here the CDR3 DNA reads TGTGCCAGTAGGAAGAGACAGGGTCGGCACACCGGGGAGCTGTTTTTT. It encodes CASRKRQGRHTGELFF.